The rows below give T cell receptor beta chains drawn from one sample of a study of T cell responses to AZD1222 COVID-19 vaccine. TCRdb keeps only in-frame clones here, not all; method: immunoSEQ multiplex PCR. The data show around 160,000 clones, about 91% seen once. Specimen: peripheral blood, collected 28 days after the second AZD1222 dose. These receptors were taken from an adult who received the AZD1222 COVID-19 vaccine. CDR3s include the opening cysteine and the closing phenylalanine or tryptophan. D genes are given only for firm matches. Rows may omit the clone size; those that give it use once, few, many or a size class.

D gene | J gene | V gene | clone size | CDR3 DNA | CDR3 protein
- | TRBJ2-7 | TRBV5-1 | - | TGCGCCAGCAGCTTGAACGAGCAGTACTTC | CASSLNEQYF
- | TRBJ2-1 | TRBV7-6 | - | TGTGCCAGCAGCTTACGGTCCCGGGACGAACATAGAAGGGAGCAGTTCTTC | CASSLRSRDEHRREQFF
- | TRBJ1-5 | TRBV5-1 | once | TGCGCCAGCAGCGAGGACGGTACGGCAGGTCAGCCCCAGCATTTT | CASSEDGTAGQPQHF
- | TRBJ2-7 | TRBV5-1 | - | TGCGCCAGCAGCTACTCAGGGGTCCCCCCCTACGAGCAGTACTTC | CASSYSGVPPYEQYF
TRBD1 | TRBJ2-7 | TRBV6-5 | once | TGTGCCAGCAGTTTTGACAGGGTCGACGAGCAGTACTTC | CASSFDRVDEQYF
TRBD2 | TRBJ2-7 | TRBV12-3/TRBV12-4 | - | TGTGCCAGCACCCAGGGAGGGCCCTACGAGCAGTACTTC | CASTQGGPYEQYF
TRBD2 | TRBJ2-7 | TRBV28 | - | TGTGCCAGCAGTTTATCGGCGGGAGGTCCCTACGAGCAGTACTTC | CASSLSAGGPYEQYF
TRBD1 | TRBJ2-7 | TRBV6-6 | - | TGTGCCAGCAGTTACGGGACAGGCTACGAGCAGTACTTC | CASSYGTGYEQYF
- | TRBJ1-1 | TRBV27 | - | TGTGCCAGCAGTTTGAACGCCATTAACACTGAAGCTTTCTTT | CASSLNAINTEAFF
- | TRBJ1-2 | TRBV5-1 | - | TGCGCCAGCAGCTTGGCCTGGCGGGGGTCAGCTAACTATGGCTACACCTTC | CASSLAWRGSANYGYTF
- | TRBJ2-6 | TRBV6-2/TRBV6-3 | - | TGTGCCAGCAGTTACTCGGGCAGGGCTGGGGCCAACGTCCTGACTTTC | CASSYSGRAGANVLTF
TRBD2 | TRBJ2-7 | TRBV6-2/TRBV6-3 | - | TGTGCCAGCAGTTACTCCCCAAGCGGGGCCACGTCCTACGAGCAGTACTTC | CASSYSPSGATSYEQYF
- | TRBJ1-3 | TRBV6-6 | - | TGTGCCAGCAGTCCCGCCTGGGGAAACACCATATATTTT | CASSPAWGNTIYF
TRBD1 | TRBJ1-4 | TRBV25-1 | - | TGTGCCAGCAGTGAAACAACAGGGGATAATGAAAAACTGTTTTTT | CASSETTGDNEKLFF
TRBD2 | TRBJ2-3 | TRBV7-8 | - | TGTGCCAGCAGCCCAGAGGCTGCGGGAGCGGGGACAGATACGCAGTATTTT | CASSPEAAGAGTDTQYF
TRBD2 | TRBJ2-4 | TRBV28 | - | TGTGCCAGCAGTTTGGGGACAGCCAGTTATAGCGGGAGCCTAGCCAAAAACATTCAGTACTTC | CASSLGTASYSGSLAKNIQYF
- | TRBJ2-1 | TRBV7-3 | once | TGTGCCAGCAGCGATTCCATCGGCTCCTACAATGAGCAGTTCTTC | CASSDSIGSYNEQFF
- | TRBJ2-3 | TRBV29-1 | - | TGCAGCGTTGAAATAGTGGGGACCGCTGAGGGGTCAGATACGCAGTATTTT | CSVEIVGTAEGSDTQYF
- | TRBJ2-1 | TRBV29-1 | - | TGCAGCGTTTTTCGCTACAATGAGCAGTTCTTC | CSVFRYNEQFF
TRBD1 | TRBJ1-2 | TRBV7-2 | - | TGTGCCAGCAGGGGTATTGGGACAGGGAAATCCATCTATGGCTACACCTTC | CASRGIGTGKSIYGYTF
- | TRBJ1-4 | TRBV2 | - | TGTGCCAGCAGTGAAGAGGGGATGGCTAATGAAAAACTGTTTTTT | CASSEEGMANEKLFF
TRBD2 | TRBJ2-5 | TRBV14 | - | TGTGCCAGCAGCCAAGCCCAACTAGCGAATCGAGAGACCCAGTACTTC | CASSQAQLANRETQYF
- | TRBJ2-2 | TRBV7-8 | - | TGTGCCAGCAGCTTGACCGGGACGGTGAACACCGGGGAGCTGTTTTTT | CASSLTGTVNTGELFF
- | TRBJ1-1 | TRBV2 | - | TGTGCCAGCACGACGAGGGGGATCACTGAAGCTTTCTTT | CASTTRGITEAFF
- | TRBJ1-1 | TRBV6-4 | few | TGTGCCAGCAGTGACCCAAGGCAGGGTGCTTTCTTT | CASSDPRQGAFF
- | TRBJ2-7 | TRBV27 | once | TGTGCCAGCAGTCAGAACCGTTCATCGTCCTACGAGCAGTACTTC | CASSQNRSSSYEQYF